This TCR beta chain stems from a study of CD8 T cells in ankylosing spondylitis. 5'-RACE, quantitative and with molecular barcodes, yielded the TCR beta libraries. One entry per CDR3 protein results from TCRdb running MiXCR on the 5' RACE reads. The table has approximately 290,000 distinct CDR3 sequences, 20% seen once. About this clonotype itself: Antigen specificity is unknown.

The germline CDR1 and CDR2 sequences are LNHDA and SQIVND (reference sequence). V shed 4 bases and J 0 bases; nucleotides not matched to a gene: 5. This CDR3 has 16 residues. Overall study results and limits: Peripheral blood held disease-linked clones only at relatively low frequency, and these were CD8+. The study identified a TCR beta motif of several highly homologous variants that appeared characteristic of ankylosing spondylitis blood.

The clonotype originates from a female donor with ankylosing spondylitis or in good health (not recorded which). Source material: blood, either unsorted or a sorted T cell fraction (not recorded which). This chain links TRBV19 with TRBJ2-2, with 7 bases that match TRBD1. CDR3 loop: CASSTRQGTNTGELFF. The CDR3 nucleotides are TGTGCCAGTAGTACTCGACAGGGAACGAACACCGGGGAGCTGTTTTTT.